The rows below give T cell receptor beta chains drawn from one sample of a study of metastatic and nonmetastatic thyroid tumors. TCRdb re-analyzed the PCR reads using MiXCR. The table shows roughly 12,000 clones, with roughly 29% occurring only once. Sequencing was performed on tumor tissue. These receptors came from a male donor with papillary thyroid cancer or a benign thyroid nodule (not recorded which). Some clones in this sample may be carry-over from other donors' samples. Both conserved end residues are part of each CDR3. A D gene is named only where the DNA matches it firmly. Rows may omit the clone size; those that give it use once, few, many or a size class.

TRBJ2-3,medium-sized,TRBV7-2,TRBD2,CASSLAGLAQSTQYF,TGTGCCAGCAGCTTAGCCGGACTAGCCCAATCCACGCAGTATTTT
TRBJ1-3,once,TRBV6-1,NA,CASRTTDYGNTIYF,TGTGCCAGCAGAACAACCGACTATGGAAACACAATATATTTT
TRBJ2-2,many,TRBV4-2,TRBD2,CASTGGDGTGELFF,TGTGCCTCTACGGGAGGGGACGGAACCGGGGAGCTGTTTTTT
TRBJ2-7,NA,TRBV18,NA,CASSPRVTGDLSYEQYF,TGTGCCAGCTCACCACGAGTTACGGGAGACCTCTCCTACGAGCAGTACTTC
TRBJ1-2,few,TRBV12-3/TRBV12-4,NA,CASSPWGPHYGYTF,TGTGCCAGCAGTCCATGGGGCCCCCACTATGGCTACACCTTC
TRBJ2-7,few,TRBV6-9,NA,CVSRGYSYEQYF,TGTGTCAGCAGAGGGTACTCCTACGAGCAGTACTTC
TRBJ1-6,once,TRBV11-2,NA,CASSGQYYNSPLHF,TGTGCCAGCAGCGGACAATACTATAATTCACCCCTCCACTTT
TRBJ1-6,medium-sized,TRBV27,TRBD1,CASSLQGIGNSPLHF,TGTGCCAGCTCCCTACAGGGGATCGGGAATTCACCCCTCCACTTT
TRBJ2-7,once,TRBV3-1,NA,CASSQGKGEQYF,TGTGCCAGCAGCCAAGGAAAGGGCGAGCAGTACTTC
TRBJ1-2,few,TRBV6-1,NA,CASGHSGVYTF,TGTGCCAGCGGCCATAGCGGGGTCTACACCTTC
TRBJ1-1,medium-sized,TRBV4-3,NA,CASSVRMNTEAFF,TGCGCCAGCAGCGTGCGGATGAACACTGAAGCTTTCTTT
TRBJ2-5,many,TRBV20-1,TRBD2,CSVRREGSETQYF,TGCAGTGTGCGGCGGGAGGGGTCGGAGACCCAGTACTTC
TRBJ1-5,NA,TRBV18,NA,CASSSSGGSQPQHF,TGTGCCAGCTCCAGCTCGGGGGGAAGTCAGCCCCAGCATTTT
TRBJ2-3,NA,TRBV5-1,NA,CASSKDSGAVDTQYF,TGCGCCAGCAGCAAGGACAGTGGGGCGGTAGATACGCAGTATTTT
TRBJ1-4,many,TRBV6-5,TRBD1,CASSYSGTGNEKLFF,TGTGCCAGCAGTTACTCGGGGACAGGGAATGAAAAACTGTTTTTT
TRBJ2-1,NA,TRBV12-3/TRBV12-4,TRBD2,CASSMASGVPQSSYNEQFF,TGTGCCAGCAGTATGGCTAGCGGGGTGCCACAGAGCTCCTACAATGAGCAGTTCTTC
TRBJ2-5,NA,TRBV3-1,NA,CAGSQEDWTQYF,TGTGCCGGCAGCCAAGAGGATTGGACCCAGTACTTC
TRBJ2-3,NA,TRBV6-4,TRBD1,CASSPGQGGTDTQYF,TGTGCCAGCAGTCCGGGACAGGGGGGAACAGATACGCAGTATTTT
TRBJ2-4,NA,TRBV5-1,TRBD1,CASRTQGMAKNIQYF,TGCGCCAGCCGAACACAGGGGATGGCCAAAAACATTCAGTACTTC
TRBJ2-3,NA,TRBV24-1,TRBD2,CATSDPLAGLTDTQYF,TGTGCCACCAGTGACCCCCTAGCGGGGCTCACAGATACGCAGTATTTT
TRBJ1-4,few,TRBV12-3/TRBV12-4,NA,CASSFGGINEKLFF,TGTGCCAGCAGTTTTGGGGGAATTAATGAAAAACTGTTTTTT
TRBJ1-5,NA,TRBV5-1,TRBD1,CASSPPGGQVEDQPQHF,TGCGCCAGCAGTCCGCCTGGAGGACAGGTAGAGGATCAGCCCCAGCATTTT
TRBJ1-2,NA,TRBV28,NA,CASSLRGTYGYTF,TGTGCCAGCAGTTTAAGAGGTACCTATGGCTACACCTTC
TRBJ2-1,NA,TRBV20-1,NA,CSASRRRGENEQFF,TGCAGTGCTTCCAGACGGAGAGGTGAAAATGAGCAGTTCTTC
TRBJ1-2,medium-sized,TRBV20-1,TRBD1,CSARRQGANYGYTF,TGCAGTGCTAGAAGGCAGGGGGCTAACTATGGCTACACCTTC
TRBJ2-1,NA,TRBV6-1,TRBD1,CASSDRTQGNEQFF,TGTGCCAGCAGTGATCGGACACAGGGGAATGAGCAGTTCTTC
TRBJ1-2,many,TRBV5-6,NA,CASSLYTRSTNYGYTF,TGTGCCAGCAGCTTGTATACACGATCCACTAACTATGGCTACACCTTC